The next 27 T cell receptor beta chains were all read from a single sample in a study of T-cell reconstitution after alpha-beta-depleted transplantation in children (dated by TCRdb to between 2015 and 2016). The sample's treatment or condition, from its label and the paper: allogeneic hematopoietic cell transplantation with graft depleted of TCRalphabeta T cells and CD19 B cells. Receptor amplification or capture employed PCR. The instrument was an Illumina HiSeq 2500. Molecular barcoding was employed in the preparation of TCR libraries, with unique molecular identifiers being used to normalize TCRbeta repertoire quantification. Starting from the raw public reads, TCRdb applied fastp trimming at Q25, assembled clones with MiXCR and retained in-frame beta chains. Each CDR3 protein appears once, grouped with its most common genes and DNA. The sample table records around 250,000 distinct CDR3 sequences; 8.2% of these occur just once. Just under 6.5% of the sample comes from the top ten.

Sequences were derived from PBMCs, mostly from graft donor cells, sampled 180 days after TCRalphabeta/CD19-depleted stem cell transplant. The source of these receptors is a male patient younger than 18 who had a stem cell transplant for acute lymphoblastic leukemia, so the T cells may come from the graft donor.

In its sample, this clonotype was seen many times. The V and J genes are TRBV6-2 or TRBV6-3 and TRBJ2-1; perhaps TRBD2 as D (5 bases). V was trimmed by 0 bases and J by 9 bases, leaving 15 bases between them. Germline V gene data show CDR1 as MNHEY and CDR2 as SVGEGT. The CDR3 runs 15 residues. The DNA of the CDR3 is TGTGCCAGCAGTTACTCGGCGGTTGTTGGAGGTGAGCAGTTCTTC. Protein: CASSYSAVVGGEQFF.

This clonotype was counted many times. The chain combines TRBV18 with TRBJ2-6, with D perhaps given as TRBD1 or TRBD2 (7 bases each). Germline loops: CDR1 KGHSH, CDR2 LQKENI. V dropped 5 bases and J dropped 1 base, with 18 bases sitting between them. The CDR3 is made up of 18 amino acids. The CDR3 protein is CASSSSRQGGSGANVLTF. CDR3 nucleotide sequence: TGTGCCAGCTCATCTTCCCGACAGGGAGGGTCTGGGGCCAACGTCCTGACTTTC.

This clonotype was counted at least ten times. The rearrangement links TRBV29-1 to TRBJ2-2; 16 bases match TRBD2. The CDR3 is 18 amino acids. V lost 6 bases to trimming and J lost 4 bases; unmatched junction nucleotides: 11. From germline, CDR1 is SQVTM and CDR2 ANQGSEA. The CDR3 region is CSVGPGLAGGRSTGELFF. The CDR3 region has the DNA TGCAGCGTCGGACCGGGACTAGCGGGAGGGCGTAGCACCGGGGAGCTGTTTTTT.

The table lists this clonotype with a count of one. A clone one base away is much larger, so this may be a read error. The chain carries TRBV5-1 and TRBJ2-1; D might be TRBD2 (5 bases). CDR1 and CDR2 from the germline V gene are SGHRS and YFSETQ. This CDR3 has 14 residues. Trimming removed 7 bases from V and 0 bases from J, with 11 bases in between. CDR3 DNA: TGCGCCAGCCGGGAAATGGTCTCCTACAATGAGCAGTTCTTC. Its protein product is CASREMVSYNEQFF.

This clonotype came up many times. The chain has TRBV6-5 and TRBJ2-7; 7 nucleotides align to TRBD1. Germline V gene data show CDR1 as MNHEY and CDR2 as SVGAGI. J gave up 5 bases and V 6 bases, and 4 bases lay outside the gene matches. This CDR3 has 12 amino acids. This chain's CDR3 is CASSTGVDEQYF. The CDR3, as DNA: TGTGCCAGCAGCACAGGGGTTGACGAGCAGTACTTC.

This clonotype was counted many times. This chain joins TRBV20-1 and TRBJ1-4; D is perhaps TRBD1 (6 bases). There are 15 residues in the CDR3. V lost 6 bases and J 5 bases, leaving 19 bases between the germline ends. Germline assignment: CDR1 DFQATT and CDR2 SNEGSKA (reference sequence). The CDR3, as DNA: TGCAGTGCCAGTATTACAGGGCTGCTGAATGAAAAACTGTTTTTT. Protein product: CSASITGLLNEKLFF.

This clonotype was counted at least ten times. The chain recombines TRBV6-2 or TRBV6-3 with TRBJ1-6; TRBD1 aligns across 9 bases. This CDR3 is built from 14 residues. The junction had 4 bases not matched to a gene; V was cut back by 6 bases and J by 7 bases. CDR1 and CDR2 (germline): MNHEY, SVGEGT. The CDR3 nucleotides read TGTGCCAGCAGCGACAGGGGGTCAAATTCACCCCTCCACTTT. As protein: CASSDRGSNSPLHF.

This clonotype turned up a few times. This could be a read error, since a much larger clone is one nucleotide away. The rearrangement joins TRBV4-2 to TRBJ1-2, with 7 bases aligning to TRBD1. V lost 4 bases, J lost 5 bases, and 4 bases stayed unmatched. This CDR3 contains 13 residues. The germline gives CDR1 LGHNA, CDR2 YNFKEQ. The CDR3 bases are TGTGCCAGCAGCCCGGGACAGTTATATGGCTACACCTTC. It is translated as CASSPGQLYGYTF.

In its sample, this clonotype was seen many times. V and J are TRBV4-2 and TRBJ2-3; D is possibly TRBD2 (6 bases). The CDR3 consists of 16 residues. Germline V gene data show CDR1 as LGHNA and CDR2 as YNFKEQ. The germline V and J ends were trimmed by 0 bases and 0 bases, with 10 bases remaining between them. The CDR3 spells CASSQESRGSTDTQYF. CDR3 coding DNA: TGTGCCAGCAGCCAAGAATCCCGGGGGAGCACAGATACGCAGTATTTT.

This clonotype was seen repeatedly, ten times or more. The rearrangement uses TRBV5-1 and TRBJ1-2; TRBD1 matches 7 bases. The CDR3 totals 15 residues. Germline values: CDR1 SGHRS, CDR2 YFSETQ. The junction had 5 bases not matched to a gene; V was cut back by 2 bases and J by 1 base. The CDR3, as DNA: TGCGCCAGCAGCTTAGGGGACAGACTTAACTATGGCTACACCTTC. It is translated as CASSLGDRLNYGYTF. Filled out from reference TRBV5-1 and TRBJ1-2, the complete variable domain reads KAGVTQTPRYLIKTRGQQVTLSCSPISGHRSVSWYQQTPGQGLQFLFEYFSETQRNKGNFPGRFSGRQFSNSRSEMNVSTLELGDSALYLCASSLGDRLNYGYTFGSGTRLTVV.

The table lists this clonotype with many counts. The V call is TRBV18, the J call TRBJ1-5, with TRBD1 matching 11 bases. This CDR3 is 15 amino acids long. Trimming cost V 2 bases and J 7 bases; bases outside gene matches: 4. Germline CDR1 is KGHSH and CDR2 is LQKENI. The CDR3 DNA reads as TGTGCCAGCTCACCAGGGACAGGGGGTGGACAGCCCCAGCATTTT. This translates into CASSPGTGGGQPQHF.

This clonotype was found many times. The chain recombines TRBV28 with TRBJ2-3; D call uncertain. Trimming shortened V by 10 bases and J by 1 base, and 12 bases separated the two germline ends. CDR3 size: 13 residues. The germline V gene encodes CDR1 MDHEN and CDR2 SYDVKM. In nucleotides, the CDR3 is TGTGCCACCAATAAATACCGCACAGATACGCAGTATTTT. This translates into CATNKYRTDTQYF.

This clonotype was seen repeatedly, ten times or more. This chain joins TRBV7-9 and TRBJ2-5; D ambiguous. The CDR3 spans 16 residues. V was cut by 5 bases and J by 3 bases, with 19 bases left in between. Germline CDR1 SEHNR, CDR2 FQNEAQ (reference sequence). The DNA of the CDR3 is TGTGCCAGCAGCCCCACCACCAACAGCTGGAAAGAGACCCAGTACTTC. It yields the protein CASSPTTNSWKETQYF.

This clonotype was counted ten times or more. CDR3 amino acids: CSANPLAGGPYEQFF. The CDR3 DNA is TGCAGTGCCAATCCACTAGCGGGGGGGCCCTATGAGCAGTTCTTC. The rearrangement uses TRBV20-1 and TRBJ2-1; 13 bases are shared with TRBD2. Germline assignment: CDR1 DFQATT and CDR2 SNEGSKA (reference sequence). There are 15 residues in the CDR3. Trimming removed 6 bases from V and 8 bases from J; junction bases left unmatched: 10.

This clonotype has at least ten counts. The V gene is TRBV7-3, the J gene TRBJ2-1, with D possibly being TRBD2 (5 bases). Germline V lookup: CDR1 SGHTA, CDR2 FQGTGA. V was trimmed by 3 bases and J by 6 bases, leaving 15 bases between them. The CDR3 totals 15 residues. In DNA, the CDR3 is TGTGCCAGCAGCTTCGTCCTTACGGGGTTCAATGAGCAGTTCTTC. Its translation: CASSFVLTGFNEQFF.

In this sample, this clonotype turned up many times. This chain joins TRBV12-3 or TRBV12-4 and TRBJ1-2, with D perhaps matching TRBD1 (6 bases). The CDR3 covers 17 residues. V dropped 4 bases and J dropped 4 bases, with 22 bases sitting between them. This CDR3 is CASSSGPTGEVTYGYTF. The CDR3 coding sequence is TGTGCCAGCAGTTCTGGGCCGACAGGCGAGGTGACCTATGGCTACACCTTC.

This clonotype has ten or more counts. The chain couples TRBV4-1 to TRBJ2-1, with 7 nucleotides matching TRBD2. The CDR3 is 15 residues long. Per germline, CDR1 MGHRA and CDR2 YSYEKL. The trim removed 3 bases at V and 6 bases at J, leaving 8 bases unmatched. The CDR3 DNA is TGCGCCAGCAGCCATACGGGACTAAACCTCAATGAGCAGTTCTTC. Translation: CASSHTGLNLNEQFF.

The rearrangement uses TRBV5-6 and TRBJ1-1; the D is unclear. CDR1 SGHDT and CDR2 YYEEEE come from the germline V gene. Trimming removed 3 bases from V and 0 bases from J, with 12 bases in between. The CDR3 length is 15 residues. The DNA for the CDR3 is TGTGCCAGCAGCTCAAGACGGCTTATGAACACTGAAGCTTTCTTT. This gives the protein CASSSRRLMNTEAFF.

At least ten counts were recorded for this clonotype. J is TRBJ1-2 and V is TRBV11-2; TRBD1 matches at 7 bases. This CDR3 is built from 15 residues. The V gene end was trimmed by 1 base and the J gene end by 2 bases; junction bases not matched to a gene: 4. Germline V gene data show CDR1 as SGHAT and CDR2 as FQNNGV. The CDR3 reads CASSLVRGPNYGYTF. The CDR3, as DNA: TGTGCCAGCAGCTTAGTAAGGGGGCCCAACTATGGCTACACCTTC. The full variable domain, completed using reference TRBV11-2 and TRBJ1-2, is EAGVAQSPRYKIIEKRQSVAFWCNPISGHATLYWYQQILGQGPKLLIQFQNNGVVDDSQLPKDRFSAERLKGVDSTLKIQPAKLEDSAVYLCASSLVRGPNYGYTFGSGTRLTVV.

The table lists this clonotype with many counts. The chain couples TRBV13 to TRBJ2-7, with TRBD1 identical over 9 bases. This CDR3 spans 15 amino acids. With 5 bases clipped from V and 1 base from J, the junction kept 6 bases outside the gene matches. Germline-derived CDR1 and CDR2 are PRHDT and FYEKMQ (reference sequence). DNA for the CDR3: TGTGCCAGCAGCCCTAGGGGGACAGGGTCCTACGAGCAGTACTTC. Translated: CASSPRGTGSYEQYF.

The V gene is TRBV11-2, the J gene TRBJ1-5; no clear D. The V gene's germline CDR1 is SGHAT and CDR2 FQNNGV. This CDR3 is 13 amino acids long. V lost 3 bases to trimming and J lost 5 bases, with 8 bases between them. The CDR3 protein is CASSFQSDQPQHF. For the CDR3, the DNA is TGTGCCAGCAGCTTCCAGTCTGATCAGCCCCAGCATTTT.

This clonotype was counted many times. CDR3 sequence (DNA): TGTGCCAGCAGGTTAAGCGGGAGCTCCTACGAGCAGTACTTC. This codes for CASRLSGSSYEQYF. V usage is TRBV6-1 and J usage is TRBJ2-7, with 8 bases identical to TRBD2. Germline-derived CDR1 and CDR2 are MNHNS and SASEGT. The junction had 4 bases not matched to a gene; V was cut back by 6 bases and J by 0 bases. CDR3 length: 14 residues.

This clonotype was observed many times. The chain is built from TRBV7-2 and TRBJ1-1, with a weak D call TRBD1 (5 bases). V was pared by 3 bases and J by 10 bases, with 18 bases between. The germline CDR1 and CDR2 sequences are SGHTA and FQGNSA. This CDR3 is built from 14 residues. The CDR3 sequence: CASSLTWTGGTAFF. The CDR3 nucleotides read TGTGCCAGCAGCTTGACTTGGACTGGGGGGACAGCTTTCTTT.

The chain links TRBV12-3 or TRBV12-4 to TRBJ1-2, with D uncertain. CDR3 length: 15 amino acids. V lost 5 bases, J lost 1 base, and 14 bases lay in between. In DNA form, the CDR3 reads TGTGCCAGCAGTGCTCCTGGACCGGTTAACTATGGCTACACCTTC. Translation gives CASSAPGPVNYGYTF.

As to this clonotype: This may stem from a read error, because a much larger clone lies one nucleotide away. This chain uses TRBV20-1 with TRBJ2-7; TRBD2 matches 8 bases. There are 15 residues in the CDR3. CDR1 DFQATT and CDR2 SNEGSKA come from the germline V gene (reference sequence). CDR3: CSARDLQRGTYEHYF. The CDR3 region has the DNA TGCAGTGCTAGAGATCTTCAGCGGGGGACCTACGAGCATTACTTC.

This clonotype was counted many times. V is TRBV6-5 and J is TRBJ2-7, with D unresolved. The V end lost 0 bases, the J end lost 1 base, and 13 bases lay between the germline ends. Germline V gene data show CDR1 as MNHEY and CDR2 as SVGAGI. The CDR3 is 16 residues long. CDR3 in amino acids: CASSYSAPTYSYEQYF. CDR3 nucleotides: TGTGCCAGCAGTTACTCTGCCCCGACTTATTCCTACGAGCAGTACTTC.

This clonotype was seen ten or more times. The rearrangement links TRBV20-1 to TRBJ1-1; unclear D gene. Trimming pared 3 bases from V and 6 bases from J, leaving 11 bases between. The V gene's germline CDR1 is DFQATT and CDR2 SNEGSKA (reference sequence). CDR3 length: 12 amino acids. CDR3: CSASRSAPEAFF. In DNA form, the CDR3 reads TGCAGTGCTAGTAGGTCAGCCCCTGAAGCTTTCTTT.